This TCR beta chain appears in the sequencing data of a study of CD8+ T cells in alopecia areata. Overall study: A 6-month period off drug followed tofacitinib, which lasted 6 to 18 months.

Concerning this clone itself: Its antigen is undetermined.

Stated treatment: oral pan-JAK inhibitor, 5-10 mg twice daily. In each case, RNA was isolated and then reverse transcribed into cDNA as the sequencing template. The repertoire was sequenced with immunoSEQ multiplex PCR; TCRdb's copy has only in-frame clones and lacks some. The sample yields some 100,000 clones, about three fifths seen once. The germline gives CDR1 ENHRY, CDR2 SYGVKD. With 1 base removed from V and 3 bases from J, the gap between germline ends came to 7 bases. This CDR3 is 13 amino acids long. Study conclusions and caveats: Administration of tofacitinib significantly diminished scalp clonality and expanded CD8+ clones within the top 100.

The chain couples TRBV10-3 to TRBJ2-7; D is unresolved. The material sequenced was CD8+ T cells sorted from blood, taken between weeks 55 and 65, from a patient treated with tofacitinib. The receptor comes from a human donor with alopecia areata. The CDR3 protein is CAISELTNYEQYF. As DNA, the CDR3 is TGTGCCATCAGTGAGTTAACCAACTACGAGCAGTACTTC.